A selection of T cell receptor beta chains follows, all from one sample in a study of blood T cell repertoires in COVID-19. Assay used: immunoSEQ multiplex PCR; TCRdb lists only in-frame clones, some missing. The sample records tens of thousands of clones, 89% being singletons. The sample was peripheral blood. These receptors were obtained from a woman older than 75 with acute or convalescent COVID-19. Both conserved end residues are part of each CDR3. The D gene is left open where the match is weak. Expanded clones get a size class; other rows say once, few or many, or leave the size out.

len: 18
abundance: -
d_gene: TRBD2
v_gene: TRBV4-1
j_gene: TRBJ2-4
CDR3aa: CASSQGLAGGPGENIQYF
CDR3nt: TGCGCCAGCAGCCAAGGCCTAGCGGGGGGGCCGGGGGAAAACATTCAGTACTTC

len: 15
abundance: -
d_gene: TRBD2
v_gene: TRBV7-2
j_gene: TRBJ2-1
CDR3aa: CASSSTSGGDNEQFF
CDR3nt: TGTGCCAGCAGCTCGACTAGCGGGGGGGACAATGAGCAGTTCTTC

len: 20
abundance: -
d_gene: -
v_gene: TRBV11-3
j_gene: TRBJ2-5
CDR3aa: CASSLGYRQSLRGMRETQYF
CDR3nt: TGTGCCAGCAGCTTAGGGTACAGGCAGTCACTCCGCGGGATGAGGGAGACCCAGTACTTC

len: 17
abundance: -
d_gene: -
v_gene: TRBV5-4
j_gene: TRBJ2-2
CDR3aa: CASSLARGGPNTGELFF
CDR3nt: TGTGCCAGCAGCTTGGCCCGGGGAGGACCGAACACCGGGGAGCTGTTTTTT

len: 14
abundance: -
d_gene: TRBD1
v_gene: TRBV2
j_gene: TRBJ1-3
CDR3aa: CASSETSGGNTIYF
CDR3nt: TGTGCCAGCAGTGAAACGTCAGGGGGTAACACCATATATTTT

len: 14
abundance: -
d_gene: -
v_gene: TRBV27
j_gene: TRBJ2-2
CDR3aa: CASSLSSNTGELFF
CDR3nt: TGTGCCAGCAGTTTAAGCTCGAACACCGGGGAGCTGTTTTTT

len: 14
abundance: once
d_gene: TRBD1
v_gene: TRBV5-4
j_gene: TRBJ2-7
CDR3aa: CASSPRQGFDEQYF
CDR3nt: TGTGCCAGCAGCCCGAGACAGGGGTTCGACGAGCAGTACTTC

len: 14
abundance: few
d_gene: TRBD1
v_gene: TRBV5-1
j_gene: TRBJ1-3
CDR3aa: CASGSGDSVNTIYF
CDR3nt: TGCGCCAGCGGGTCTGGGGACAGCGTAAACACCATATATTTT

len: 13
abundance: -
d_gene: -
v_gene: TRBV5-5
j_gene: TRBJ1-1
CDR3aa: CASSILAGTEAFF
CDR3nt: TGTGCCAGCAGCATCCTTGCGGGGACTGAAGCTTTCTTT

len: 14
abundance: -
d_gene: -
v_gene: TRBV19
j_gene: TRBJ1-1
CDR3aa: CASSQGGGITEAFF
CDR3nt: TGTGCCAGTAGTCAGGGTGGGGGGATCACTGAAGCTTTCTTT

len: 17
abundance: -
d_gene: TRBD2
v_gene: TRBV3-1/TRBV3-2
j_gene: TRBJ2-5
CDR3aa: CASSQDYGRRGGETQYF
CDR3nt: TGTGCCAGCAGCCAAGATTATGGTCGGAGGGGAGGGGAGACCCAGTACTTC

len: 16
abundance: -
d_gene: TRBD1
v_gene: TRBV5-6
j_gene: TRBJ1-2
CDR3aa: CASSLAGTGGLYGYTF
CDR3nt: TGTGCCAGCAGCTTGGCCGGGACAGGGGGCTTATATGGCTACACCTTC

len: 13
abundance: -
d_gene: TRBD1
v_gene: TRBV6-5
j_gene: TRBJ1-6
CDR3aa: CASRQGLASPLHF
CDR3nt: TGTGCCAGCAGACAGGGGTTAGCCTCACCCCTCCACTTT

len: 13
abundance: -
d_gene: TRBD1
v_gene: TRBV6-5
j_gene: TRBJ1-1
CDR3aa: CASSLQGATEAFF
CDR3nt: TGTGCCAGCAGTTTACAGGGGGCAACTGAAGCTTTCTTT

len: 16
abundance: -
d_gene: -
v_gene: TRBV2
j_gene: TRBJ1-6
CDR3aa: CASSEPGSSYNSPLHF
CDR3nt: TGTGCCAGCAGTGAACCTGGCAGCTCCTATAATTCACCCCTCCACTTT

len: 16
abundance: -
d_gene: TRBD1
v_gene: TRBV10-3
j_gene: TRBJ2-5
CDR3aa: CAISDYRGPSQETQYF
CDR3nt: TGTGCCATCAGTGATTACAGGGGGCCGAGCCAAGAGACCCAGTACTTC

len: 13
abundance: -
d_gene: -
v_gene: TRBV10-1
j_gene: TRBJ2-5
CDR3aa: CASTDTGGETQYF
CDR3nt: TGCGCCAGCACCGACACCGGGGGAGAGACCCAGTACTTC

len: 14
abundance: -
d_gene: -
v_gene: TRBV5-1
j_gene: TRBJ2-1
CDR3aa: CASSFHGGENEQFF
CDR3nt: TGCGCCAGCAGCTTCCACGGGGGAGAGAATGAGCAGTTCTTC

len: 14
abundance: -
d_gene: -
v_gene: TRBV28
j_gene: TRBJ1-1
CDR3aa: CASSEQGTNTEAFF
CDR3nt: TGTGCCAGCAGTGAACAGGGTACGAACACTGAAGCTTTCTTT

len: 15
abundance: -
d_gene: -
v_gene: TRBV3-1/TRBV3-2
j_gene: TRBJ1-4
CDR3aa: CASTRGDSTNEKLFF
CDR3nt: TGTGCCAGCACCCGGGGGGACTCAACTAATGAAAAACTGTTTTTT

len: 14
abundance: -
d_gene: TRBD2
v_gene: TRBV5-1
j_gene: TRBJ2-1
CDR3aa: CASSLGGLEVEQFF
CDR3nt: TGCGCCAGCAGCTTAGGGGGACTAGAGGTTGAGCAGTTCTTC

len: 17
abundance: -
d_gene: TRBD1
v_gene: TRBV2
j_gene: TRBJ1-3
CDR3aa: CASSLPFQGAAGNTIYF
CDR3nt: TGTGCCAGCAGCCTACCGTTTCAGGGGGCGGCTGGAAACACCATATATTTT

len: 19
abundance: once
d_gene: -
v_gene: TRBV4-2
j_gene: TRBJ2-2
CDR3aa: CASSPLGGGTERNTGELFF
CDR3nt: TGTGCCAGCAGCCCCCTTGGGGGGGGCACTGAACGGAACACCGGGGAGCTGTTTTTT

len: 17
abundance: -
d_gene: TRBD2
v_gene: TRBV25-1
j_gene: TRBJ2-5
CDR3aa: CASSEATSGGWQETQYF
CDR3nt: TGTGCCAGCAGTGAAGCAACTAGCGGGGGGTGGCAAGAGACCCAGTACTTC

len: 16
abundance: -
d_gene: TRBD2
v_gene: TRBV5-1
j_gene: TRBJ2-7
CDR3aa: CASSPRWGGEAYEQYF
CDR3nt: TGCGCCAGCAGTCCCCGGTGGGGGGGAGAGGCCTACGAGCAGTACTTC

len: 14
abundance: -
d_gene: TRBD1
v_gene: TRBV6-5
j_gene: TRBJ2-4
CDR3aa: CASTSDRGRNIQYF
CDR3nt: TGTGCCAGCACCTCGGACAGGGGAAGAAACATTCAGTACTTC

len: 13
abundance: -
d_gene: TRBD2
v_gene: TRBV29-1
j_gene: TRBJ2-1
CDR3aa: CSVESLAGVAQFF
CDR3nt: TGCAGCGTTGAAAGTCTAGCGGGGGTTGCGCAGTTCTTC

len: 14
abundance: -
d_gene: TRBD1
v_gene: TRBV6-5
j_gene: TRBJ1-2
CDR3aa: CASRGSGTDYGYTF
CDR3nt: TGTGCCAGCAGGGGATCCGGGACAGACTATGGCTACACCTTC

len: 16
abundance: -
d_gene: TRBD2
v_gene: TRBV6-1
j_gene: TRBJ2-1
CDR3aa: CASSALTGGKYNEQFF
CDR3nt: TGTGCCAGCAGTGCCTTGACCGGGGGGAAATACAATGAGCAGTTCTTC

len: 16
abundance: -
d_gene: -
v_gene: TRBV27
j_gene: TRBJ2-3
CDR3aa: CASSFRDSTIEDTQYF
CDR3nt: TGTGCCAGCAGTTTTCGGGACTCCACAATTGAAGATACGCAGTATTTT

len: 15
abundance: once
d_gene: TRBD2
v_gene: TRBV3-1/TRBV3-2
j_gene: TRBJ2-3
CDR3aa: CASTSGGGRGDTQYF
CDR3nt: TGTGCCAGCACCTCGGGCGGGGGGCGCGGAGATACGCAGTATTTT

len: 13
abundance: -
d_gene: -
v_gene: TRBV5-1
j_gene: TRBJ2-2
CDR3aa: CASSLVVESGLFF
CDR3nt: TGCGCCAGCAGCTTGGTGGTTGAAAGCGGGCTGTTTTTT

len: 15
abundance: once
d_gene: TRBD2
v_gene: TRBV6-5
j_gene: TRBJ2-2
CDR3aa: CASAQRGANTGELFF
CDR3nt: TGTGCCAGCGCCCAGCGGGGGGCTAACACCGGGGAGCTGTTTTTT

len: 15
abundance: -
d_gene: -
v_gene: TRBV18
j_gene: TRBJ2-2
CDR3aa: CASSPPDYNTGELFF
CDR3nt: TGTGCCAGCTCACCACCGGACTATAACACCGGGGAGCTGTTTTTT

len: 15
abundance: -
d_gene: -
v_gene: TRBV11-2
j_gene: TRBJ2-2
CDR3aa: CASSLVGAAGGELFF
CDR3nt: TGTGCCAGCAGCTTAGTGGGGGCGGCGGGCGGGGAGCTGTTTTTT

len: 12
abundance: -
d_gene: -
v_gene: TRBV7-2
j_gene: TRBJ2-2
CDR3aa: CASSPFTGELFF
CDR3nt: TGTGCCAGCAGCCCCTTCACCGGGGAGCTGTTTTTT

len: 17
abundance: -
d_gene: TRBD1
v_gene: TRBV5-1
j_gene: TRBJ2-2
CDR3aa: CASSQGQGGVQTGELFF
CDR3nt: TGCGCCAGCAGCCAAGGACAGGGAGGCGTTCAAACCGGGGAGCTGTTTTTT

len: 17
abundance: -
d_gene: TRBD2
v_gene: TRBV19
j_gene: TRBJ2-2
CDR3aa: CATAGVAGFSNTGELFF
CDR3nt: TGTGCCACCGCCGGGGTAGCGGGGTTTTCGAACACCGGGGAGCTGTTTTTT

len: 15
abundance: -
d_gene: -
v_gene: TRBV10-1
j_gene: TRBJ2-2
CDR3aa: CASSLNSGNTGELFF
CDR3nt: TGCGCCAGCAGCCTTAACTCGGGGAACACCGGGGAGCTGTTTTTT

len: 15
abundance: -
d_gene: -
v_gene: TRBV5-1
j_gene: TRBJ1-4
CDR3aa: CASSLGQGGGEKLFF
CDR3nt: TGCGCCAGCAGCTTGGGTCAGGGCGGGGGTGAAAAACTGTTTTTT

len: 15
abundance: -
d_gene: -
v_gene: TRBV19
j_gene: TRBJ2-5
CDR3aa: CASSPGLPSQETQYF
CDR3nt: TGTGCCAGTAGTCCAGGACTCCCGTCGCAAGAGACCCAGTACTTC

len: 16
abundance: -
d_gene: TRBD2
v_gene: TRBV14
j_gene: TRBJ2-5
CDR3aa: CASSPRLAGGRETQYF
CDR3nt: TGTGCCAGCAGCCCCCGATTAGCGGGGGGGCGGGAGACCCAGTACTTC

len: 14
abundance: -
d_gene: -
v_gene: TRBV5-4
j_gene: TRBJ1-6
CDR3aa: CASNSRELDSPLHF
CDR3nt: TGTGCCAGCAATAGCAGGGAACTTGATTCACCCCTCCACTTT

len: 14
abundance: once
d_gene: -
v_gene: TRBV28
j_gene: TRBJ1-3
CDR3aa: CASKRLSSGNTIYF
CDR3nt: TGTGCCAGCAAGAGACTCTCCTCTGGAAACACCATATATTTT

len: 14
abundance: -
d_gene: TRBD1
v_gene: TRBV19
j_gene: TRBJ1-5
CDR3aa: CASSSPGGNQPQHF
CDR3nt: TGTGCCAGTAGTTCGCCAGGGGGAAATCAGCCCCAGCATTTT

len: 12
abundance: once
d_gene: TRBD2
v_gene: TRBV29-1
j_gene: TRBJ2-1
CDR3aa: CSVERGRNEQFF
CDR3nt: TGCAGCGTTGAGCGGGGGAGGAATGAGCAGTTCTTC

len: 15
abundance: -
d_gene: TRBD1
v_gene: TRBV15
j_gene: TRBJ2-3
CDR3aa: CATSPGQGSADTQYF
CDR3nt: TGTGCCACCAGCCCCGGACAGGGGAGCGCAGATACGCAGTATTTT

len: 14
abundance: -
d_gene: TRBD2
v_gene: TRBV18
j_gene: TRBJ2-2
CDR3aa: CASSAGRSDGELFF
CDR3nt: TGTGCCAGCTCAGCCGGGAGGAGCGACGGGGAGCTGTTTTTT